A single sample gave rise to the 9 T cell receptor beta chains below, sequenced in a study of T cell repertoires in cytomegalovirus infection. From the reads, TCRdb called clonotypes with MiXCR, one entry per CDR3 protein. The repertoire holds about 260,000 distinct CDR3 sequences, with approximately 13% as singletons. Sequenced material: PBMCs. These receptor sequences come from a human donor in good health (CMV status not recorded). Some clones in this sample may be carry-over from other donors' samples.

The rearrangement joins TRBV6-2 or TRBV6-3 to TRBJ2-2; a possible D gene is TRBD2 (6 bases). The V end was cut by 6 bases, the J end by 8 bases, with 22 bases between. Germline CDR1 reads MNHEY; CDR2 reads SVGEGT. The CDR3 extends over 16 amino acids. CDR3 loop: CASSQNPGGTGGELFF. The CDR3 DNA reads as TGTGCCAGCAGCCAAAATCCCGGCGGGACGGGTGGGGAGCTGTTTTTT.

V is TRBV7-3 and J is TRBJ1-4, with D possibly being TRBD1 (6 bases). Looked up from germline, CDR1 is SGHTA and CDR2 is FQGTGA. This CDR3 has 15 amino acids. The V end was cut by 4 bases, the J end by 6 bases, with 15 bases between. CDR3: CASSSPRGSYEKLFF. The CDR3, as DNA: TGTGCCAGCAGCTCCCCCAGGGGAAGTTATGAAAAACTGTTTTTT.

In this sample, this clonotype turned up many times. The chain combines TRBV12-3 or TRBV12-4 with TRBJ2-7; D not resolved. CDR3 length: 15 amino acids. V lost 5 bases to trimming and J lost 6 bases, with 20 bases between them. The CDR3 region is CASSLGPRLPLEQYF. DNA of the CDR3: TGTGCCAGCAGTCTCGGGCCTCGTCTCCCTCTCGAGCAGTACTTC.

This clonotype was recorded many times. The chain links TRBV7-2 to TRBJ2-3, with 12 bases aligning to TRBD2. The CDR3 loop spans 17 amino acids. Unmatched junction bases numbered 9, after V lost 5 bases and J lost 3 bases. The germline CDR1 and CDR2 sequences are SGHTA and FQGNSA. In DNA, the CDR3 is TGTGCCAGCAGCAGAATGACTAGCGGGAGAGAGACAGATACGCAGTATTTT. Amino acids: CASSRMTSGRETDTQYF.

This chain connects TRBV11-2 to TRBJ2-7; D not certain. The CDR3 contains 12 residues. In germline, CDR1 is SGHAT, CDR2 FQNNGV. V dropped 4 bases and J dropped 4 bases, with 8 bases sitting between them. CDR3 sequence reads: CASSSARYEQYF. DNA of the CDR3: TGTGCCAGCAGCTCTGCCAGATACGAGCAGTACTTC.

This chain links TRBV20-1 with TRBJ2-5; 15 bases are shared with TRBD2. The CDR3 runs 15 residues. V shed 3 bases and J 5 bases; nucleotides not matched to a gene: 4. Germline V CDR1 and CDR2: DFQATT, SNEGSKA (reference sequence). The CDR3 protein is CSASGLAGGLETQYF. DNA of the CDR3: TGCAGTGCTAGTGGACTAGCGGGGGGGTTGGAGACCCAGTACTTC.

In its sample, this clonotype was seen many times. V gene TRBV7-2 combines with J gene TRBJ2-1; 16 bases are shared with TRBD2. Germline CDR1 is SGHTA and CDR2 is FQGNSA. The CDR3 runs to 16 residues. V was pared by 2 bases and J by 12 bases, with 7 bases of the junction left unmatched. The CDR3 DNA sequence: TGTGCCAGCAGCTTAAAGGGACTAGCGGGAGGGTGGGGGCAGTTCTTC. It is translated as CASSLKGLAGGWGQFF. Using reference TRBV7-2 and TRBJ2-1 for the parts outside the CDR3, the full variable domain is GAGVSQSPSNKVTEKGKDVELRCDPISGHTALYWYRQSLGQGLEFLIYFQGNSAPDKSGLPSDRFSAERTGGSVSTLTIQRTQQEDSAVYLCASSLKGLAGGWGQFFGPGTRLTVL.

The rearrangement joins TRBV28 to TRBJ1-1; TRBD1 is a possible D gene (6 bases). V gave up 5 bases and J gave up 5 bases, with 18 bases separating them. This CDR3 has 15 amino acids. Germline V CDR1 and CDR2: MDHEN, SYDVKM. The CDR3 DNA reads as TGTGCCAGCAGTAGCGGGGGTCAAGGGGGGACTGAAGCTTTCTTT. It translates to CASSSGGQGGTEAFF.

V is TRBV5-1 and J is TRBJ2-5, with D tentatively TRBD1 (5 bases). The CDR3 runs to 15 residues. The V and J ends lost 5 bases and 5 bases respectively, with 19 bases between them. CDR1 is SGHRS, CDR2 YFSETQ, per germline. The CDR3 loop reads CASSTPRPGFETQYF. Here the CDR3 DNA reads TGCGCCAGCAGTACCCCCAGGCCAGGGTTCGAGACCCAGTACTTC.